These T cell receptor beta chains were read from a single sample in a study of T cells in Graves' hyperthyroidism and ophthalmopathy. TCRdb re-called the multiplex PCR reads with MiXCR, one entry per CDR3 protein. The repertoire consists of some 500,000 distinct CDR3 sequences, with 13% to 15% occurring once and the leading ten covering 15% to 20%. Sequencing was carried out using blood. Receptors were obtained from a woman aged 18-35 years with Graves' hyperthyroidism. CDR3s include the opening cysteine and the closing phenylalanine or tryptophan. The D gene is left open where the match is weak. A row's size may be missing; if present it is once, few, many or a size class.

j_call clone_size cdr3_length v_call d_call cdr3_aa cdr3_nt
TRBJ2-1 few 15 TRBV11-2 - CASSLGGTPYNEQFF TGTGCCAGCAGCTTAGGCGGGACGCCCTACAATGAGCAGTTCTTC
TRBJ2-5 many 15 TRBV4-2 - CASSSRLPGQETQYF TGTGCCAGCAGCTCGAGGCTCCCAGGGCAAGAGACCCAGTACTTC
TRBJ1-2 - 16 TRBV4-1 - CASSQEEWDLPYGYTF TGCGCCAGCAGCCAAGAGGAATGGGACCTACCCTATGGCTACACCTTC
TRBJ2-1 many 14 TRBV30 TRBD2 CAWSVESGSHEQFF TGTGCCTGGAGTGTAGAAAGCGGGAGCCATGAGCAGTTCTTC
TRBJ2-7 - 18 TRBV12-3/TRBV12-4 - CASNSPQGGGRRTYEQYF TGTGCCAGCAACTCACCTCAGGGGGGCGGGAGACGCACCTACGAGCAGTACTTC
TRBJ2-5 many 16 TRBV12-3/TRBV12-4 TRBD2 CASSPPLAGVGETQYF TGTGCCAGCAGTCCCCCCCTAGCGGGAGTCGGAGAGACCCAGTACTTC
TRBJ2-5 - 16 TRBV20-1 - CSATDSGYRVVETQYF TGCAGTGCAACCGACTCAGGGTACCGTGTAGTGGAGACCCAGTACTTC
TRBJ2-1 few 20 TRBV11-2 TRBD2 CASSLKGLAGGRSSYNEQFF TGTGCCAGCAGCTTAAAGGGACTAGCGGGAGGGAGGAGCTCCTACAATGAGCAGTTCTTC
TRBJ2-1 - 15 TRBV4-1 TRBD2 CASSQDAREANEQFF TGCGCCAGCAGCCAAGACGCGCGGGAGGCCAATGAGCAGTTCTTC
TRBJ1-4 many 18 TRBV28 TRBD1 CASSAAGTGGIKNEKLFF TGTGCCAGCAGTGCCGCCGGGACAGGGGGCATTAAGAATGAAAAACTGTTTTTT
TRBJ1-2 few 12 TRBV19 - CASNSWNGGYTF TGTGCCAGTAATTCGTGGAATGGAGGCTACACCTTC
TRBJ2-5 few 18 TRBV28 TRBD2 CASSLIAGGPGTKETQYF TGTGCCAGCAGTTTAATAGCGGGAGGGCCGGGGACAAAAGAGACCCAGTACTTC
TRBJ1-2 many 13 TRBV11-2 TRBD1 CASSPGQGSGYTF TGTGCCAGCAGCCCGGGACAGGGAAGCGGCTACACCTTC
TRBJ2-5 - 15 TRBV7-8 TRBD1 CASSFPQGWLETQYF TGTGCCAGCAGCTTCCCACAGGGGTGGTTAGAGACCCAGTACTTC
TRBJ2-1 few 15 TRBV5-1 - CASSLVGGKYNEQFF TGCGCCAGCAGCTTGGTTGGGGGAAAATACAATGAGCAGTTCTTC
TRBJ2-1 many 11 TRBV2 - CASSLEKEQFF TGTGCCAGCAGTCTAGAAAAGGAGCAGTTCTTC
TRBJ2-3 many 16 TRBV5-1 TRBD2 CASSLALAGGTDTQYF TGCGCCAGCAGCCTTGCATTAGCGGGAGGCACAGATACGCAGTATTTT
TRBJ1-5 few 15 TRBV12-3/TRBV12-4 - CASRPDRSSNQPQHF TGTGCCAGCAGACCGGACAGAAGTAGCAATCAGCCCCAGCATTTT
TRBJ1-2 many 15 TRBV6-5 - CASSYRQKARGGYTF TGTGCCAGCAGTTACCGGCAGAAGGCAAGGGGAGGCTACACCTTC
TRBJ1-1 - 14 TRBV19 - CASSMRGVHTEAFF TGTGCCAGTAGTATGAGGGGGGTTCATACTGAAGCTTTCTTT
TRBJ2-3 few 17 TRBV10-3 TRBD2 CAISESTGREGPDTQYF TGTGCCATCAGTGAGTCGACGGGGCGGGAGGGGCCAGATACGCAGTATTTT
TRBJ2-3 many 14 TRBV12-3/TRBV12-4 - CASTRGSTSGTQYF TGTGCCAGCACCAGAGGGTCGACCAGTGGAACGCAGTATTTT
TRBJ2-3 many 17 TRBV5-8 TRBD2 CASSLRLGTSMADTQYF TGTGCCAGCAGCTTGAGGCTAGGGACTAGCATGGCAGATACGCAGTATTTT
TRBJ1-1 - 15 TRBV18 TRBD1 CASSPATGARTEAFF TGTGCCAGCTCACCAGCGACAGGGGCGCGCACTGAAGCTTTCTTT
TRBJ1-5 - 16 TRBV19 - CASSISGGSSNQPQHF TGTGCCAGTAGTATATCCGGCGGGTCGAGCAATCAGCCCCAGCATTTT
TRBJ2-2 many 16 TRBV7-9 - CASSPTAGRRIGELFF TGTGCCAGCAGCCCAACAGCAGGGAGGCGAATCGGGGAGCTGTTTTTT
TRBJ1-1 many 15 TRBV19 TRBD1 CASSIGGRGETEAFF TGTGCCAGTAGTATCGGGGGCAGGGGGGAGACTGAAGCTTTCTTT
TRBJ2-2 many 15 TRBV30 TRBD2 CAWSGGAGRAGELFF TGTGCCTGGAGTGGGGGAGCGGGAAGAGCGGGGGAGCTGTTTTTT
TRBJ2-3 - 16 TRBV4-1 - CASSQVKRQSTDTQYF TGCGCCAGCAGCCAAGTCAAGAGGCAGTCCACAGATACGCAGTATTTT
TRBJ2-4 many 17 TRBV12-3/TRBV12-4 TRBD1 CASSPRQGAAAKNIQYF TGTGCCAGCAGTCCCCGACAGGGAGCCGCGGCCAAAAACATTCAGTACTTC
TRBJ2-2 - 16 TRBV5-5 - CASNRGQGSNTGELFF TGTGCCAGCAATCGAGGGCAGGGCTCGAACACCGGGGAGCTGTTTTTT
TRBJ2-1 - 14 TRBV19 TRBD2 CASRGLAEGNEQFF TGTGCCAGTAGGGGTCTAGCGGAGGGCAATGAGCAGTTCTTC
TRBJ2-3 many 11 TRBV12-5 - CASGFKNTQYF TGTGCTAGTGGTTTTAAAAATACGCAGTATTTT
TRBJ1-5 many 17 TRBV15 TRBD1 CATSRDLSGGAGQPQHF TGTGCCACCAGCAGAGATTTGTCAGGGGGCGCGGGTCAGCCCCAGCATTTT
TRBJ1-1 many 14 TRBV12-3/TRBV12-4 TRBD1 CASSLGTGGTEAFF TGTGCCAGCAGTTTAGGGACAGGGGGGACTGAAGCTTTCTTT
TRBJ2-1 - 16 TRBV11-2 TRBD2 CASSPWTSASYNEQFF TGTGCCAGCAGCCCCTGGACTAGCGCGTCCTACAATGAGCAGTTCTTC
TRBJ1-5 few 16 TRBV19 TRBD1 CASSIGRDRLKQPQHF TGTGCCAGTAGTATAGGAAGGGACAGACTGAAACAGCCCCAGCATTTT
TRBJ1-1 many 15 TRBV5-5 - CASSRTAGWTDEAFF TGTGCCAGCAGCAGAACTGCAGGATGGACAGATGAAGCTTTCTTT
TRBJ1-3 many 13 TRBV30 - CAWRIPSGNTIYF TGTGCCTGGAGAATCCCCTCTGGAAACACCATATATTTT
TRBJ2-1 few 16 TRBV9 - CASSSTLADAYNEQFF TGTGCCAGCAGCTCTACTTTAGCGGACGCCTACAATGAACAGTTCTTC
TRBJ2-7 - 14 TRBV5-1 - CASSLGPRVYEQYF TGCGCCAGCAGCTTGGGCCCAAGGGTCTACGAGCAGTACTTC
TRBJ2-1 - 19 TRBV19 TRBD2 CASGKPSGSHPSSYNEQFF TGTGCCAGTGGTAAACCTAGCGGGAGCCACCCCAGCTCCTACAATGAGCAGTTCTTC
TRBJ2-1 few 16 TRBV25-1 - CASSEWLAGKYNEQFF TGTGCCAGCAGTGAATGGCTGGCGGGAAAATACAATGAGCAGTTCTTC
TRBJ1-1 many 15 TRBV19 - CASSSAARGNTEAFF TGTGCCAGTAGTTCGGCCGCAAGGGGGAACACTGAAGCTTTCTTT